One sample yielded the 25 T cell receptor beta chains listed below, sequenced in a study of blood T cells in healthy people across ages. Alongside a J-beta primer mix, a sample-barcoded 5' primer served in a second PCR lasting about 6 to 11 cycles. TCRdb analysed the 5' RACE reads with MiXCR anew, one entry per CDR3 protein. The sample yields just under 750,000 distinct CDR3 sequences, about a fifth seen once. The sequenced material came from blood. The receptors originated from a man in his 70s in good health.

As DNA, the CDR3 is TGTGCCACCAGCAGAGAGTCGGGACCGAACTTTAATACGCAGTATTTT. Its translation: CATSRESGPNFNTQYF. J is TRBJ2-3 and V is TRBV15, with D perhaps assigned TRBD1 or TRBD2 (5 bases each). Trimming stripped 0 bases from V and 7 bases from J, with 17 bases between. The CDR3 length is 16 residues. Per germline, CDR1 LNHNV and CDR2 YYDKDF (reference sequence).

V and J are TRBV29-1 and TRBJ2-7, with D maybe TRBD2 (6 bases). Trimming removed 4 bases at V and 5 bases at J, with 24 bases between. The V gene's germline CDR1 is SQVTM and CDR2 ANQGSEA. The CDR3 has 16 residues. CDR3 sequence (DNA): TGCAGCGTTGCCTTTAGGTTGGGACTGGCTCCAGACGAGCAGTACTTC. Translating it yields CSVAFRLGLAPDEQYF.

The V gene is TRBV18, the J gene TRBJ2-1; perhaps TRBD2 as D (5 bases). CDR1 is KGHSH and CDR2 is LQKENI in the germline V gene. The CDR3 runs 15 residues. Trimming stripped 2 bases from V and 3 bases from J, with 11 bases between. The CDR3 DNA is TGTGCCAGCTCACCAGTGATCGGGAACTACAATGAGCAGTTCTTC. Protein: CASSPVIGNYNEQFF.

Many counts were recorded for this clonotype. The chain has TRBV12-3 or TRBV12-4 and TRBJ2-5; D is unclear. V shed 0 bases and J shed 0 bases, with 2 bases lying between them. The CDR3 contains 13 residues. DNA for the CDR3: TGTGCCAGCAGTTTAGCTTACCAAGAGACCCAGTACTTC. This sequence encodes CASSLAYQETQYF.

There are a few counts of this clonotype. This chain links TRBV12-3 or TRBV12-4 with TRBJ2-2; TRBD1 aligns across 8 bases. CDR3 length: 15 amino acids. The trim removed 2 bases at V and 6 bases at J, leaving 5 bases unmatched. The chain's CDR3 is CASSLRTGSAGELFF. CDR3 nucleotides: TGTGCCAGCAGTTTACGGACAGGGAGCGCCGGGGAGCTGTTTTTT.

A word on this clonotype: With a much larger clone just one base away, this may be a read error. The chain has TRBV18 and TRBJ2-5; TRBD2 agrees at 7 bases. The DNA end lines up better with TRBJ2-7; the J call may be wrong. There are 15 residues in the CDR3. The germline V gene encodes CDR1 KGHSH and CDR2 LQKENI. The CDR3 here is CASSPEWGGSYEQYF. For the CDR3, the DNA is TGTGCCAGCTCTCCAGAGTGGGGGGGTTCCTACGAGCAGTACTTC.

This clonotype was detected only a few times. V usage is TRBV14 and J usage is TRBJ1-4; D gene ambiguous. Trimming pared 1 base from V and 14 bases from J, leaving 14 bases between. This CDR3 is 13 amino acids long. Germline assignment: CDR1 SGHDN and CDR2 FVKESK. Here the CDR3 reads CASSQGNSAGLFF. For the CDR3, the DNA is TGTGCCAGCAGCCAAGGGAATTCGGCAGGTCTGTTTTTT.

This chain links TRBV6-6 with TRBJ2-3, with D maybe TRBD1 (6 bases). The CDR3 extends over 13 amino acids. V was shortened by 4 bases and J by 7 bases, with 12 bases between the two germline ends. Per the germline V gene, CDR1 is MNHNY and CDR2 is SVGAGI (reference sequence). The CDR3 reads CASSSAGANTQYF. The CDR3 DNA reads as TGTGCCAGCAGTTCCGCAGGGGCAAATACGCAGTATTTT.

This chain joins TRBV4-1 and TRBJ1-5, with D perhaps TRBD1 (5 bases). V was cut by 0 bases and J by 6 bases, with 15 bases left in between. CDR1 and CDR2 from the germline V gene are MGHRA and YSYEKL. This CDR3 is 16 amino acids long. The CDR3 sequence is CASSQDPGGWVQPQHF. In DNA form, the CDR3 reads TGCGCCAGCAGCCAAGATCCTGGGGGGTGGGTTCAGCCCCAGCATTTT.

The table lists this clonotype with a few counts. The chain combines TRBV24-1 with TRBJ2-1; 10 bases are shared with TRBD2. CDR3 length: 17 amino acids. CDR1 and CDR2 (germline): KGHDR, SFDVKD. V gave up 3 bases and J gave up 4 bases; unmatched junction bases: 8. CDR3 in amino acids: CATSDPTRTSGYNEQFF. The CDR3 DNA reads TGTGCCACCAGTGATCCCACACGGACTAGCGGTTACAATGAGCAGTTCTTC.

This chain connects TRBV6-6 to TRBJ2-1; weak D call: TRBD1 (6 bases). The tail of the sequence fits TRBJ2-7 better, so the J call may be wrong. Germline-derived CDR1 and CDR2 are MNHNY and SVGAGI (reference sequence). The CDR3 consists of 12 residues. CDR3 DNA: TGTGCCAGCAGTTCACAGGGAAACGAGCAGTACGTC. It encodes CASSSQGNEQYV.

This clonotype was counted many times. The chain combines TRBV12-3 or TRBV12-4 with TRBJ1-2; 9 bases match TRBD1. The V gene end was trimmed by 5 bases and the J gene end by 5 bases; junction bases not matched to a gene: 3. This CDR3 has 13 amino acids. The CDR3 protein is CASSTGTGYGYTF. In DNA form, the CDR3 reads TGTGCCAGCAGTACCGGGACAGGGTATGGCTACACCTTC.

This clonotype was counted at least ten times. The chain joins TRBV18 to TRBJ1-2; D remains ambiguous. The V and J ends lost 2 bases and 0 bases respectively, with 7 bases between them. Germline V gene lookup returns CDR1 KGHSH and CDR2 LQKENI. This CDR3 is 14 amino acids long. The CDR3 nucleotides read TGTGCCAGCTCACCAGGAACATCTAACTATGGCTACACCTTC. Translation gives CASSPGTSNYGYTF. The whole variable domain, filled in from reference TRBV18 and TRBJ1-2, reads NAGVMQNPRHLVRRRGQEARLRCSPMKGHSHVYWYRQLPEEGLKFMVYLQKENIIDESGMPKERFSAEFPKEGPSILRIQQVVRGDSAAYFCASSPGTSNYGYTFGSGTRLTVV.

This clonotype was seen a few times. The chain links TRBV7-8 to TRBJ2-5; 8 positions match TRBD2. The J call may be incorrect, as the DNA end agrees better with TRBJ2-7. Germline values: CDR1 SGHVS, CDR2 FQNEAQ. The CDR3 runs to 16 residues. As DNA, the CDR3 is TGTGCCAGCAGCTCCGGGGGGGGCAGTATGACCTACGAGCAGTACTTC. It translates to CASSSGGGSMTYEQYF.

In this sample, this clonotype turned up a few times. The V gene is TRBV20-1, the J gene TRBJ2-3, with 10 nucleotides matching TRBD2. CDR1 is DFQATT, CDR2 SNEGSKA, per germline (reference sequence). The CDR3 is 22 amino acids. V lost 3 bases, J lost 2 bases, and 26 bases stayed unmatched. CDR3 DNA: TGCAGTGCTAGCCGCGGACTAGCGGCAGAGGAGTACGGTCTGGCTTACACAGATACGCAGTATTTT. It specifies CSASRGLAAEEYGLAYTDTQYF.

The chain has TRBV4-3 and TRBJ1-2; 10 bases match TRBD1. The length of the CDR3 is 15 residues. The germline V gene has CDR1 LGHNA and CDR2 YSLEER. V lost 4 bases to trimming and J lost 7 bases; unmatched junction nucleotides: 9. The chain's CDR3 is CASSPKDRGTLGYTF. The CDR3 DNA is TGCGCCAGCAGCCCGAAGGACAGGGGGACTCTTGGCTACACCTTC.

This clonotype appeared a few times. V is TRBV12-3 or TRBV12-4 and J is TRBJ2-1, with 8 positions matching TRBD2. This CDR3 region has 15 residues. V was pared by 7 bases and J by 6 bases, with 11 bases of the junction left unmatched. This CDR3 is CASTRGLEVINEQFF. CDR3 nucleotide sequence: TGTGCCAGCACGAGGGGACTAGAGGTTATCAATGAGCAGTTCTTC.

The chain is built from TRBV12-3 or TRBV12-4 and TRBJ2-1; the D gene could be TRBD1 or TRBD2 (5 bases each). This CDR3 spans 18 amino acids. V shed 5 bases and J shed 0 bases, with 20 bases lying between them. This CDR3 is CASSVGALAASSYNEQFF. The CDR3 DNA reads TGTGCCAGCAGTGTTGGGGCCCTAGCCGCTAGCTCCTACAATGAGCAGTTCTTC.

The rearrangement joins TRBV7-9 to TRBJ1-1; D possibly corresponds to TRBD1 (6 bases). The CDR3 spans 15 residues. CDR1 is SEHNR and CDR2 is FQNEAQ in the germline V gene (reference sequence). Trimming cost V 5 bases and J 6 bases, with 19 bases left between them. Written as DNA, the CDR3 is TGTGCCAGCAGCCGGCTGACAGGAGGTGATTCTGAAGCTTTCTTT. As protein: CASSRLTGGDSEAFF.

The table lists this clonotype with a few counts. This chain joins TRBV19 and TRBJ1-4; D is perhaps TRBD1 (6 bases). V lost 6 bases to trimming and J lost 4 bases, with 18 bases between them. The V gene's germline CDR1 is LNHDA and CDR2 SQIVND (reference sequence). The length of the CDR3 is 16 residues. Written as DNA, the CDR3 is TGTGCCAGTAGGCCGGGACATCCCCAACGTAATGAAAAACTGTTTTTT. Amino acids: CASRPGHPQRNEKLFF.

V is TRBV9 and J is TRBJ2-4, with D tentatively TRBD1 (5 bases). The CDR3 is 13 amino acids. Germline V lookup: CDR1 SGDLS, CDR2 YYNGEE. Trimming removed 0 bases at V and 9 bases at J, with 10 bases between. CDR3 sequence reads: CASSVEGKSIQYF. Written as DNA, the CDR3 is TGTGCCAGCAGCGTAGAGGGGAAGAGCATTCAGTACTTC.

This clonotype has just a few counts. The V gene is TRBV5-1, the J gene TRBJ2-2; TRBD1 might be the D (6 bases). This CDR3 contains 14 residues. Germline values: CDR1 SGHRS, CDR2 YFSETQ. V shed 5 bases and J shed 5 bases, with 13 bases lying between them. CDR3 DNA: TGCGCCAGCAGGGGGGCTGCGTGGACCGGGGAGCTGTTTTTT. Protein sequence: CASRGAAWTGELFF. Full variable domain (missing parts from reference TRBV5-1 and TRBJ2-2): KAGVTQTPRYLIKTRGQQVTLSCSPISGHRSVSWYQQTPGQGLQFLFEYFSETQRNKGNFPGRFSGRQFSNSRSEMNVSTLELGDSALYLCASRGAAWTGELFFGEGSRLTVL.

The rearrangement joins TRBV24-1 to TRBJ2-7; D unresolved. In germline, CDR1 is KGHDR, CDR2 SFDVKD. Between the trimmed V and J ends, which lost 5 bases and 3 bases, there was a span of 7 bases. The CDR3 runs to 12 residues. In DNA, the CDR3 is TGTGCCACCAGTGGAATGGACTACGAGCAGTACGTC. It codes for CATSGMDYEQYV.

In this sample, this clonotype turned up a few times. This clone may be a read error of a much larger clone one base away. The gene calls are TRBV6-6 and TRBJ2-1; D is uncertain. CDR1 is MNHNY and CDR2 is SVGAGI in the germline V gene (reference sequence). The CDR3 runs to 13 residues. V was shortened by 0 bases and J by 6 bases, with 6 bases between the two germline ends. The CDR3 here is CASSYSWGNEQFF. The CDR3 nucleotides read TGTGCCAGCAGTTACTCGTGGGGCAATGAGCAGTTCTTC.

V and J are TRBV14 and TRBJ1-3; D is ambiguous. Germline lookup yields CDR1 SGHDN and CDR2 FVKESK. The length of the CDR3 is 15 residues. Trimming took off 3 bases at V and 0 bases at J, with 9 bases between the two ends. DNA for the CDR3: TGTGCCAGCAGCCAGATACGAGCCTCTGGAAACACCATATATTTT. It translates to CASSQIRASGNTIYF.